This T cell receptor beta chain was captured in a study of breast tumors, draining lymph nodes, adjacent tissues. This CDR3 is 18 amino acids long. The germline V gene has CDR1 MNHEY and CDR2 SMNVEV (reference sequence). Regarding the study as a whole: That most tumor T cells come from lymph nodes remained unproven. The data were judged consistent with most tumor T cells coming from lymph node and expanding in tumor. Luminal-like breast cancer showed significantly higher tumor–nontumor repertoire similarity than basal-like. Compared with lymph nodes, tumors were less diverse; compared with nontumor tissue, more.

On this clonotype: Antigen unknown. One end of the junction fails to match germline, which may point to a read error.

A single record per CDR3 protein comes from TCRdb applying MiXCR to the multiplex PCR reads. The top ten clones hold less than 15% of a sample with fewer than 20,000 distinct CDR3 sequences, just under 45% of them seen once. This receptor was identified in a female donor with breast cancer. Some clones in this sample may be carry-over from other donors' samples. J is TRBJ2-7 and V is TRBV27; TRBD1 matches 10 bases. Input material: tumor-adjacent breast tissue. For the CDR3, the DNA is TGTGCCAGCAGTTTATCGCAAGGGACAGGGGTAAACACCGGGGAGCTGTACTTC. This translates into CASSLSQGTGVNTGELYF.